The 19 T cell receptor beta chains below all came from one sample that was sequenced in a study of blood T cell repertoires in COVID-19. Profiled with immunoSEQ multiplex PCR; TCRdb holds only in-frame clones, not every one. This table has 130,000 or so clones, almost 85% appearing once. Specimen: PBMCs or T cells enriched from blood (not recorded which). These receptors all come from a woman aged 45-60 years with acute COVID-19.

The chain has TRBV15 and TRBJ2-2; possible D gene TRBD2, 6 bases. Per the germline V gene, CDR1 is LNHNV and CDR2 is YYDKDF (reference sequence). The CDR3 is 17 amino acids. The germline V and J ends were trimmed by 3 bases and 3 bases, with 17 bases remaining between them. This chain's CDR3 is CATSSPFGGLDTGELFF. CDR3 nucleotides: TGTGCCACCAGCAGCCCATTTGGGGGGTTGGACACCGGGGAGCTGTTTTTT.

The chain combines TRBV3-1 (or the pseudogene TRBV3-2) with TRBJ1-4, with D perhaps TRBD1 (5 bases). The V gene's germline CDR1 is LGHDT and CDR2 YNNKEL (reference sequence). V lost 1 base and J 8 bases, leaving 11 bases between the germline ends. This CDR3 region has 14 residues. This chain's CDR3 is CASSQVQEKEKLFF. The CDR3 DNA reads as TGTGCCAGCAGCCAAGTACAGGAAAAGGAAAAACTGTTTTTT.

The chain joins TRBV6-5 to TRBJ1-5; the match to TRBD1 covers 8 bases. CDR3 length: 15 amino acids. V shed 6 bases and J 4 bases; nucleotides not matched to a gene: 8. The germline V gene encodes CDR1 MNHEY and CDR2 SVGAGI. The CDR3 protein is CASSPDRGGNQPQHF. The CDR3 coding sequence is TGTGCCAGCAGCCCCGACAGGGGTGGAAATCAGCCCCAGCATTTT.

This clone came up a few times. The gene calls are TRBV15 and TRBJ1-3; the D is unclear. V lost 0 bases and J lost 0, with 12 bases in between. This CDR3 contains 17 residues. The germline CDR1 and CDR2 sequences are LNHNV and YYDKDF (reference sequence). CDR3 nucleotide sequence: TGTGCCACCAGCAGAGATTATTCCGGAGGCTCTGGAAACACCATATATTTT. Translation gives CATSRDYSGGSGNTIYF.

The chain carries TRBV24-1 and TRBJ1-2; TRBD1 matches at 10 bases. Unmatched junction bases numbered 3, after V lost 4 bases and J lost 8 bases. Germline-derived CDR1 and CDR2 are KGHDR and SFDVKD. The CDR3 extends over 13 amino acids. CDR3 loop: CATSEGQGTGYTF. The CDR3 bases are TGTGCCACCAGTGAGGGACAGGGGACGGGCTACACCTTC.

The chain links TRBV7-9 to TRBJ2-2, with 7 bases matching TRBD2. This CDR3 comprises 15 residues. After removal of 2 bases from V and 3 bases from J, the junction contained 3 bases not matched to a gene. Germline V lookup: CDR1 SEHNR, CDR2 FQNEAQ (reference sequence). The CDR3 coding sequence is TGTGCCAGCAGCTTAAGGCTAGCGGACACCGGGGAGCTGTTTTTT. It specifies CASSLRLADTGELFF.

This chain links TRBV12-3 or TRBV12-4 with TRBJ2-7; weak D call: TRBD1 (5 bases). Trimming shortened V by 7 bases and J by 6 bases, and 16 bases separated the two germline ends. This CDR3 is built from 13 residues. DNA for the CDR3: TGTGCCAGCAACTTAGCCAGGGAAGGCGAGCAGTACTTC. Translation: CASNLAREGEQYF.

This sequence joins TRBV15 and TRBJ1-5, with 8 nucleotides matching TRBD1. CDR3 size: 16 residues. V was clipped by 1 base and J by 5 bases; unmatched bases: 7. Germline CDR1 and CDR2: LNHNV and YYDKDF (reference sequence). CDR3 in DNA: TGTGCCACCAGCAGAGGGCAGGGGGCGGCGTATCAGCCCCAGCATTTT. It specifies CATSRGQGAAYQPQHF.

The chain recombines TRBV7-2 with TRBJ1-2, with TRBD1 matching 8 bases. Unmatched junction bases numbered 5, after V lost 5 bases and J lost 3 bases. Germline assignment: CDR1 SGHTA and CDR2 FQGNSA. This CDR3 comprises 14 residues. The CDR3: CASSPGQGDYGYTF. The CDR3 bases are TGTGCCAGCAGCCCAGGACAGGGAGACTATGGCTACACCTTC.

The CDR3 DNA is TGTGCCAGCAGTCGGGACAGGTCTACTCAGCCCCAGCATTTT. Protein: CASSRDRSTQPQHF. The chain recombines TRBV2 with TRBJ1-5; 8 nucleotides agree with TRBD1. The CDR3 length is 14 residues. V dropped 5 bases and J dropped 6; count of bases not matched to a gene: 6. Germline values: CDR1 SNHLY, CDR2 FYNNEI.

The chain links TRBV6-2 or TRBV6-3 to TRBJ2-7; D not certain. Germline V CDR1 and CDR2: MNHEY, SVGEGT. The CDR3 is 13 residues long. The V end lost 2 bases, the J end lost 0 bases, and 5 bases lay between the germline ends. The CDR3 region has the DNA TGTGCCAGCAGTTACACGAGCTCCTACGAGCAGTACTTC. Its protein product is CASSYTSSYEQYF.

The rearrangement uses TRBV7-9 and TRBJ2-1, with D tentatively TRBD2 (5 bases). Per germline, CDR1 SEHNR and CDR2 FQNEAQ (reference sequence). Trimming cost V 10 bases and J 0 bases, with 16 bases left between them. The CDR3 runs 15 residues. The CDR3 protein is CATIEGVVSYNEQFF. CDR3 in DNA: TGTGCCACCATAGAGGGAGTCGTCTCCTACAATGAGCAGTTCTTC.

This clone is a singleton in its sample. J is TRBJ1-1 and V is TRBV5-1; 9 bases agree with TRBD1. The V and J ends lost 1 base and 0 bases, in that order; junction bases with no gene match: 19. Germline lookup yields CDR1 SGHRS and CDR2 YFSETQ. The CDR3 loop spans 21 amino acids. The CDR3 reads CASSLPKANVGQGSMNTEAFF. The CDR3 coding sequence is TGCGCCAGCAGCTTGCCAAAAGCCAACGTGGGACAGGGCTCGATGAACACTGAAGCTTTCTTT.

J is TRBJ1-1 and V is TRBV27; D is unclear. This CDR3 has 14 amino acids. The V end lost 6 bases, the J end lost 1 base, and 12 bases lay between the germline ends. From germline, CDR1 is MNHEY and CDR2 SMNVEV (reference sequence). CDR3 amino acids: CASRAREENTEAFF. In DNA form, the CDR3 reads TGTGCCAGCAGGGCGCGGGAAGAGAACACTGAAGCTTTCTTT.

This clone was seen repeatedly, ten times or more. The chain uses TRBV9 and TRBJ1-1; TRBD1 matches 11 bases. The length of the CDR3 is 13 residues. V shed 4 bases, J shed 8 bases, and the junction held 4 bases outside the gene matches. The V gene's germline CDR1 is SGDLS and CDR2 YYNGEE. CDR3 DNA: TGTGCCAGCAGCACAGGGACAGGGGGGGAAGCTTTCTTT. This codes for CASSTGTGGEAFF.

V gene TRBV3-1 (or the pseudogene TRBV3-2) combines with J gene TRBJ2-3; 7 bases are shared with TRBD2. Unmatched junction bases numbered 7, after V lost 3 bases and J lost 1 base. The CDR3 is 16 amino acids. CDR1 is LGHDT, CDR2 YNNKEL, per germline (reference sequence). Here the CDR3 DNA reads TGTGCCAGCAGCCATCTTGGGAGGGTGGGCACAGATACGCAGTATTTT. Translation gives CASSHLGRVGTDTQYF.

The chain recombines TRBV28 with TRBJ1-5; D is possibly TRBD1 (5 bases). The V end was cut by 2 bases, the J end by 3 bases, with 23 bases between. The CDR3 extends over 19 amino acids. Per the germline V gene, CDR1 is MDHEN and CDR2 is SYDVKM. The CDR3 protein is CASSLGFRVGRAYNQPQHF. The CDR3 bases are TGTGCCAGCAGTTTAGGATTCAGGGTAGGCAGAGCCTACAATCAGCCCCAGCATTTT.

The V and J genes are TRBV5-1 and TRBJ1-6, with 9 positions matching TRBD1. The germline CDR1 and CDR2 sequences are SGHRS and YFSETQ. This CDR3 comprises 15 residues. V lost 0 bases to trimming and J lost 9 bases; unmatched junction nucleotides: 4. This CDR3 is CASSLGTGAGSPLHF. The CDR3 DNA follows: TGCGCCAGCAGCTTGGGGACAGGGGCTGGTTCACCCCTCCACTTT.

The rearrangement joins TRBV2 to TRBJ1-6, with 8 bases lining up with TRBD1. CDR3 size: 14 residues. Unmatched junction bases numbered 6, after V lost 6 bases and J lost 8 bases. The germline V gene encodes CDR1 SNHLY and CDR2 FYNNEI. CDR3 in DNA: TGTGCCAGCAGAAAGACAGGGGTTGATTCACCCCTCCACTTT. Encoded protein: CASRKTGVDSPLHF.